This passage covers 18 T cell receptor beta chains from one sample sequenced in a study of blood T cell repertoires in COVID-19. Clones were sequenced by immunoSEQ multiplex PCR, and TCRdb holds only the in-frame ones, with some missing. The profile covers 200,000 or so clones, with 70% to 90% appearing a single time and approximately 5% taken by the ten largest. Material: peripheral blood. These receptor sequences come from a woman in her 70s with active or convalescent COVID-19.

This chain connects TRBV18 to TRBJ2-1, with TRBD2 matching over 13 bases. Trimming took 1 base from V and 7 from J; bases not matched to a gene: 4. Per the germline V gene, CDR1 is KGHSH and CDR2 is LQKENI. This CDR3 spans 16 amino acids. Here the CDR3 DNA reads TGTGCCAGCTCACCACAGGGACTAGCGGGACAGAATGAGCAGTTCTTC. Translating gives CASSPQGLAGQNEQFF.

This chain connects TRBV15 to TRBJ2-3; D is perhaps TRBD1 (5 bases). CDR1 and CDR2 (germline): LNHNV, YYDKDF (reference sequence). V was clipped by 1 base and J by 1 base, with 9 bases between them. The CDR3 extends over 15 amino acids. CDR3 nucleotide sequence: TGTGCCACCAGCAGAGTAAGGGGCGGCACAGATACGCAGTATTTT. It codes for CATSRVRGGTDTQYF.

This chain links TRBV25-1 with TRBJ2-1; D is possibly TRBD2 (6 bases). The CDR3 runs 14 residues. Trimming took 3 bases from V and 4 from J, leaving 10 bases between them. Germline V CDR1 and CDR2: MGHDK, SYGVNS. CDR3 region: CASSDRGTYNEQFF. The CDR3 coding sequence is TGTGCCAGCAGTGATAGAGGGACTTACAATGAGCAGTTCTTC.

The V gene is TRBV12-5, the J gene TRBJ2-1; possible D gene TRBD1, 6 bases. Germline loops: CDR1 LGHNT, CDR2 FRNRAP. The CDR3 is 16 residues long. Deletions cut 4 bases from V and 4 bases from J, with 17 bases between. The CDR3 reads CASGSLTDSTYNEQFF. The CDR3 DNA reads TGTGCTAGTGGTTCCCTCACGGACAGCACTTACAATGAGCAGTTCTTC.

The rearrangement uses TRBV5-1 and TRBJ2-5; 7 positions agree with TRBD2. The CDR3 covers 16 residues. CDR1 is SGHRS and CDR2 is YFSETQ in the germline V gene. V shed 3 bases and J 3 bases; nucleotides not matched to a gene: 11. This chain's CDR3 is CASSSPSGPAKETQYF. CDR3 bases: TGCGCCAGCAGCTCGCCTAGCGGACCGGCGAAAGAGACCCAGTACTTC.

This chain connects TRBV18 to TRBJ2-7, with a weak D call TRBD1 (6 bases). V lost 3 bases and J lost 1, with 13 bases in between. The CDR3 spans 15 residues. Germline V gives CDR1 KGHSH, CDR2 LQKENI. DNA of the CDR3: TGTGCCAGCTCACCGTCGAGGACAGTTTCCTACGAGCAGTACTTC. This translates into CASSPSRTVSYEQYF.

The chain carries TRBV7-3 and TRBJ2-3, with TRBD2 as a possible D gene (5 bases). This CDR3 is 15 amino acids long. V dropped 2 bases and J dropped 5 bases, with 14 bases sitting between them. The V gene's germline CDR1 is SGHTA and CDR2 FQGTGA. The CDR3 DNA is TGTGCCAGCAGCTTACTAGCTGGCTGGGGAGATACGCAGTATTTT. Translation gives CASSLLAGWGDTQYF.

This chain links TRBV9 with TRBJ2-7; TRBD2 aligns across 7 bases. With 0 bases clipped from V and 2 bases from J, the junction kept 2 bases outside the gene matches. The CDR3 sequence is 14 residues long. Germline V gene sequence: CDR1 SGDLS, CDR2 YYNGEE. CDR3 nucleotide sequence: TGTGCCAGCAGCGTAGGGGCGGGAGCCTACGAGCAGTACTTC. This encodes CASSVGAGAYEQYF.

This clone has a handful of counts. This chain connects TRBV11-2 to TRBJ2-7; 15 positions match TRBD2. V shed 6 bases, J shed 6 bases, and the junction held 9 bases outside the gene matches. The CDR3 covers 16 residues. In germline, CDR1 is SGHAT, CDR2 FQNNGV. The CDR3 protein is CASSPVQGLAGGEQYF. The CDR3 DNA sequence: TGTGCCAGCAGTCCCGTCCAGGGACTAGCGGGAGGCGAGCAGTACTTC.

This clone was counted once. The V call is TRBV5-1, the J call TRBJ2-5, with 8 bases lining up with TRBD1. V shed 7 bases and J 0 bases; nucleotides not matched to a gene: 8. This CDR3 contains 15 residues. CDR1 and CDR2 from the germline V gene are SGHRS and YFSETQ. The CDR3 protein is CASARTGTYQETQYF. In DNA form, the CDR3 reads TGCGCCAGCGCCCGGACAGGGACATACCAAGAGACCCAGTACTTC. Complete variable domain (other parts from reference TRBV5-1 and TRBJ2-5): KAGVTQTPRYLIKTRGQQVTLSCSPISGHRSVSWYQQTPGQGLQFLFEYFSETQRNKGNFPGRFSGRQFSNSRSEMNVSTLELGDSALYLCASARTGTYQETQYFGPGTRLLVL.

The chain links TRBV5-1 to TRBJ2-1; TRBD2 might be the D (5 bases). Between the trimmed V and J ends, which lost 4 bases and 3 bases, there was a span of 14 bases. CDR3 size: 15 residues. Germline loops: CDR1 SGHRS, CDR2 YFSETQ. CDR3 in amino acids: CASSHFTGVYNEQFF. CDR3 nucleotide sequence: TGCGCCAGCAGCCACTTTACCGGGGTCTACAATGAGCAGTTCTTC.

At least ten counts were recorded for this clone. The CDR3 spells CASSPPGLAGKYYEQYF. Written as DNA, the CDR3 is TGCGCCAGCAGTCCTCCCGGACTAGCGGGGAAGTACTACGAGCAGTACTTC. This chain links TRBV23-1 with TRBJ2-7; 12 bases align to TRBD2. TRBV23-1 is designated an ORF whose function remains uncertain. The CDR3 sequence is 17 residues long. Trimming took 4 bases from V and 3 from J; bases not matched to a gene: 10.

The chain uses TRBV29-1 and TRBJ2-5; TRBD1 might be the D (5 bases). Germline V gives CDR1 SQVTM, CDR2 ANQGSEA. The CDR3 covers 12 residues. Trimming left V 5 bases short and J 4 bases short, with 11 bases between. CDR3 in DNA: TGCAGCGTTCTCCAGGGCCGAGAGACCCAGTACTTC. Translation gives CSVLQGRETQYF. The whole variable domain, remainder taken from reference TRBV29-1 and TRBJ2-5, is SAVISQKPSRDICQRGTSLTIQCQVDSQVTMMFWYRQQPGQSLTLIATANQGSEATYESGFVIDKFPISRPNLTFSTLTVSNMSPEDSSIYLCSVLQGRETQYFGPGTRLLVL.

The V gene is TRBV10-3, the J gene TRBJ2-3, with D possibly being TRBD1 (6 bases). V lost 4 bases and J lost 3, with 8 bases in between. Germline lookup yields CDR1 ENHRY and CDR2 SYGVKD. The CDR3 length is 13 residues. CDR3 protein: CAISGDNTDTQYF. DNA of the CDR3: TGTGCCATCAGTGGGGACAATACAGATACGCAGTATTTT.

Comment on this clone: An end of the junction does not agree with germline; a read error may underlie this. V gene TRBV29-1 combines with J gene TRBJ2-1; 11 bases fit TRBD2. Germline CDR1 reads SQVTM; CDR2 reads ANQGSEA. There are 13 residues in the CDR3. The CDR3 sequence: CSAEKASGREQFF. For the CDR3, the DNA is TGCAGCGCTGAAAAGGCTAGCGGGAGGGAGCAGTTCTTC.

In its sample, this clone was seen once. As DNA, the CDR3 is TGTGCCAGCAGGGAGGACAGAATTCCTAACTATGGCTACACCTTC. Its translation: CASREDRIPNYGYTF. The chain recombines TRBV6-4 with TRBJ1-2, with D tentatively TRBD1 (6 bases). The ends were cut back, 6 bases at V and 0 bases at J, with 14 bases in the middle. CDR1 is MRHNA and CDR2 is SNTAGT in the germline V gene. This CDR3 spans 15 amino acids.

A few counts support this clone. V gene TRBV10-3 combines with J gene TRBJ1-1; D call uncertain. Germline V CDR1 and CDR2: ENHRY, SYGVKD. The CDR3 loop spans 13 amino acids. V was cut by 6 bases and J by 1 base, with 9 bases left in between. CDR3 in DNA: TGTGCCATCAGGGGGAGGGAGAACACTGAAGCTTTCTTT. It codes for CAIRGRENTEAFF.

V and J are TRBV6-6 and TRBJ2-1, with TRBD2 matching over 9 bases. The CDR3 runs 15 residues. V lost 4 bases to trimming and J lost 4 bases; unmatched junction nucleotides: 5. Germline loops: CDR1 MNHNY, CDR2 SVGAGI (reference sequence). For the CDR3, the DNA is TGTGCCAGCAGTTCAGGGACTAGCTCATACAATGAGCAGTTCTTC. It is translated as CASSSGTSSYNEQFF.